This T cell receptor beta chain was documented in a study of blood T cell repertoires in COVID-19. Germline assignment: CDR1 MGHDK and CDR2 SYGVNS. The CDR3 runs 13 residues. The germline V and J ends were trimmed by 0 bases and 4 bases, with 6 bases remaining between them. TCRdb keeps only in-frame clones here, not all; method: immunoSEQ multiplex PCR. The sample has about 310,000 clones, 87% seen once. V is TRBV25-1 and J is TRBJ1-1; D might be TRBD1 (5 bases). Sample: PBMCs or T cells enriched from blood (not recorded which). This receptor was identified in a woman under 30 who had recovered from COVID-19. The CDR3 nucleotides are TGTGCCAGCAGTGAATACGGGGGCACTGAAGCTTTCTTT. Encoded protein: CASSEYGGTEAFF.